Described below is a single T cell receptor beta chain sequence and its context. As yet, its antigen is unknown. The data are from a study of T cell repertoires in cytomegalovirus infection. The study, taken as a whole, reports: CMV carriers having the relevant HLA were flagged by cumulative public TCR beta family frequency. CMV-specific TCR beta clonotypes restricted by HLA-C dominated the ex vivo response.

The length of the CDR3 is 14 residues. The germline V gene encodes CDR1 SGHDT and CDR2 YYEEEE. Trimming removed 4 bases at V and 10 bases at J, with 15 bases between. MiXCR, applied by TCRdb to the reads, yields one record per CDR3 protein. Here the sample spans under 450,000 distinct CDR3 sequences, roughly 34% being singletons. This clonotype originated in a human donor in good health (CMV status not recorded). Some clones in this sample may be carry-over from other donors' samples. This rearrangement joins TRBV5-6 to TRBJ1-6; the D is unclear. This material consisted of cultured PBMCs, taken from culture after CMV antigen stimulation. For the CDR3, the DNA is TGTGCCAGCAGCGTCGGACGCCGGAAGTCACCCCTCCACTTT. Residues: CASSVGRRKSPLHF.